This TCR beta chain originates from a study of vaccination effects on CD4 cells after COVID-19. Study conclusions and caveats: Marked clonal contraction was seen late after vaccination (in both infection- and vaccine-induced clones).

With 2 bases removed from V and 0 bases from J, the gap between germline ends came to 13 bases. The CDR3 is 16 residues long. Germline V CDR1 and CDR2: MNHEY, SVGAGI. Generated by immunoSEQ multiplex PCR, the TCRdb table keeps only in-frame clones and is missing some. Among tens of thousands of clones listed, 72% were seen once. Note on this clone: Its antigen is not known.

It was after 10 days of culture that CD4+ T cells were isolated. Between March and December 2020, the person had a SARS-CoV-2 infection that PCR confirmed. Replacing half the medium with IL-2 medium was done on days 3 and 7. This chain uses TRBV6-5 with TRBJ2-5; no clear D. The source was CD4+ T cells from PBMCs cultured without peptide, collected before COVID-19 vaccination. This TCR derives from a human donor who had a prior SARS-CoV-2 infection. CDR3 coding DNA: TGTGCCAGCAGTTACACCACGGACCCGTACCAAGAGACCCAGTACTTC. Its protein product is CASSYTTDPYQETQYF.